A single sample is the source of the 9 T cell receptor beta chains below, sequenced in a study of glioma-infiltrating T cells. Amplification of TCR alpha and beta CDR3 regions from RNA used iRepertoire nested multiplex PCR. TCRdb re-derived calls from the multiplex PCR reads in MiXCR, one entry per CDR3 protein. The sample shows a few hundred thousand distinct CDR3 sequences, approximately 42% of them seen only once. Sequencing was done on a sample of glioma tissue, nonneoplastic brain tissue, or PBMCs (not recorded which). These receptors all come from a human donor with low-grade glioma or glioblastoma, undergoing nonglioma brain surgery, or in good health (not recorded which).

This clonotype was counted between two and nine times. A much larger clonotype is one base distant, so this may be a read error. The chain combines TRBV27 with TRBJ2-2; D remains unclear. Looked up from germline, CDR1 is MNHEY and CDR2 is SMNVEV (reference sequence). Trimming cost V 5 bases and J 0 bases, with 13 bases left between them. The CDR3 covers 16 residues. CDR3 sequence reads: CASSQLRFANTGELFF. CDR3 DNA sequence: TGTGCCAGCAGTCAGCTCAGATTCGCGAACACCGGGGAGCTGTTTTTT.

The chain links TRBV28 to TRBJ2-3; D may be TRBD1 (5 bases). Trimming removed 6 bases at V and 2 bases at J, with 18 bases between. There are 16 residues in the CDR3. CDR1 and CDR2 (germline): MDHEN, SYDVKM. The CDR3 reads CASSYMDKLYTDTQYF. CDR3 coding DNA: TGTGCCAGCAGCTACATGGACAAACTCTACACAGATACGCAGTATTTT.

The table lists this clonotype with a few counts. J is TRBJ2-7 and V is TRBV7-2, with TRBD2 matching 8 bases. Losses at the gene ends were 3 bases for V and 5 bases for J; bases not matched to a gene: 12. The CDR3 has 16 amino acids. The germline CDR1 and CDR2 sequences are SGHTA and FQGNSA. Here the CDR3 reads CASSFTLAGTQHEQYF. In DNA form, the CDR3 reads TGTGCCAGCAGCTTTACGTTAGCGGGAACACAACACGAGCAGTACTTC.

Many counts were recorded for this clonotype. The V and J genes are TRBV28 and TRBJ2-7; D remains unclear. Per germline, CDR1 MDHEN and CDR2 SYDVKM. V was pared by 8 bases and J by 1 base, with 9 bases between. CDR3 size: 12 residues. CDR3 sequence reads: CASGAMSYEQYF. The CDR3 nucleotides read TGTGCCAGCGGCGCTATGTCCTACGAGCAGTACTTC.

This clonotype was detected ten times or more. J is TRBJ1-1 and V is TRBV27, with 7 bases fitting TRBD1. The CDR3 has 14 amino acids. Per the germline V gene, CDR1 is MNHEY and CDR2 is SMNVEV (reference sequence). V gave up 4 bases and J gave up 5 bases; unmatched junction bases: 7. CDR3 loop: CASSYDRVQTEAFF. CDR3 nucleotides: TGTGCCAGCAGTTACGACAGGGTACAGACTGAAGCTTTCTTT.

A word on this clonotype: A read error is possible here, since a much larger clone lies one base away. The chain links TRBV6-1 to TRBJ2-1; 11 bases align to TRBD2. Per the germline V gene, CDR1 is MNHNS and CDR2 is SASEGT. This CDR3 comprises 16 residues. The ends lost 1 base at V and 10 bases at J; junction bases unmatched: 9. CDR3 DNA sequence: TGTGCCAGCAGTGAAGGGACTAGCGGGCTCTCCTACGAGCAGTTCTTC. Translated: CASSEGTSGLSYEQFF.

This clonotype was recorded at least ten times. The genes are TRBV2 and TRBJ2-7; tentatively, D is TRBD1 (5 bases). The CDR3 consists of 12 residues. Deletions cut 4 bases from V and 5 bases from J, with 9 bases between. CDR1 is SNHLY and CDR2 is FYNNEI in the germline V gene. The CDR3 nucleotides read TGTGCCAGCAGTGGAGCAGGGAACGAGCAGTACTTC. Its translation is CASSGAGNEQYF.

This clonotype was picked up many times. The chain uses TRBV6-2 or TRBV6-3 and TRBJ2-7; D is undetermined. The CDR3 runs 11 residues. Germline-derived CDR1 and CDR2 are MNHEY and SVGEGT. V was shortened by 6 bases and J by 0 bases, with 3 bases between the two germline ends. The CDR3 spells CASRNSYEQYF. The DNA for the CDR3 is TGTGCCAGCAGGAACTCCTACGAGCAGTACTTC.

In the case of this clonotype: Since a much larger clone is just one base distant, this may be a read error. CDR3 loop: CASSEGAREETRYF. The CDR3 DNA reads as TGTGCCAGCAGTGAAGGAGCGAGGGAAGAGACCCGGTACTTC. The chain uses TRBV6-1 and TRBJ2-5; perhaps TRBD2 as D (5 bases). The CDR3 extends over 14 amino acids. Germline lookup yields CDR1 MNHNS and CDR2 SASEGT.